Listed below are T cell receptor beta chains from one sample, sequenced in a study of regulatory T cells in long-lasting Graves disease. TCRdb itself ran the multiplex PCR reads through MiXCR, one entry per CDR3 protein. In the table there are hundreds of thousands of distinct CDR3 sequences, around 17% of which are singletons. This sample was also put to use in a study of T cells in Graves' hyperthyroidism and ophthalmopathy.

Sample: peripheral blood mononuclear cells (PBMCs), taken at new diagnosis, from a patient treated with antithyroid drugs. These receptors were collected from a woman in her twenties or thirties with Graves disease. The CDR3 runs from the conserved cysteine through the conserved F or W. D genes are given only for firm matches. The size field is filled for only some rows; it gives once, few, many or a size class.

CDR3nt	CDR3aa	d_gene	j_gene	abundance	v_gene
TGTGCCAGCTCACCACCTTTAGGGGCCTACGAGCAGTACTTC	CASSPPLGAYEQYF	-	TRBJ2-7	few	TRBV18
TGCAGTGCTAGAGCCCCCGGGACACCTGGAAACACCATATATTTT	CSARAPGTPGNTIYF	-	TRBJ1-3	few	TRBV20-1
TGTGCCAGCAGCTTGAGGGGACTAGCGCCCCATAGCTCCTACAATGAGCAGTTCTTC	CASSLRGLAPHSSYNEQFF	TRBD2	TRBJ2-1	-	TRBV5-6
TGTGCCAGCAGCTTCGGCCAGTTGGGTGAAAAACTGTTTTTT	CASSFGQLGEKLFF	-	TRBJ1-4	few	TRBV5-6
TGTGCCAGCAGTGACCCGGGAAGGTACTTC	CASSDPGRYF	-	TRBJ2-7	many	TRBV2
TGTGCCAGCAGTTTATGGGAGGGGCTGGGGGAGCAGTACTTC	CASSLWEGLGEQYF	-	TRBJ2-7	many	TRBV28
TGTGCCAGCAGCTTGGTGCCAGAGAGCACAGATACGCAGTATTTT	CASSLVPESTDTQYF	-	TRBJ2-3	few	TRBV5-6
TGTGCCAGCACTCCGGGACAGGGTATTGGTGAGCAGTACTTC	CASTPGQGIGEQYF	TRBD1	TRBJ2-7	-	TRBV5-6
TGTGCCAGCTCACCAGGGGGGTCAGCTGCACAGAGATCTAGCACAGATACGCAGTATTTT	CASSPGGSAAQRSSTDTQYF	-	TRBJ2-3	few	TRBV18
TGTGCCACCAGCAGACAAAACGTCGGGGGGCGATCGAACACTGAAGCTTTCTTT	CATSRQNVGGRSNTEAFF	-	TRBJ1-1	few	TRBV15
TGCAGCGTTGAAGATACAGGGGGGACTGAAGCTTTCTTT	CSVEDTGGTEAFF	TRBD1	TRBJ1-1	few	TRBV29-1
TGCAGTGCTAGAGATATGGTCAGGGGTTTATCTGGCGAGCAGTACTTC	CSARDMVRGLSGEQYF	-	TRBJ2-7	-	TRBV20-1
TGTGCCAGCAGACGACAGTCCACTAATGAAAAACTGTTTTTT	CASRRQSTNEKLFF	-	TRBJ1-4	many	TRBV6-2/TRBV6-3
TGTGCCAGCAGCTCCCCTCGGTCGTCCGGCAAAAACATTCAGTACTTC	CASSSPRSSGKNIQYF	-	TRBJ2-4	-	TRBV7-9
TGTGCCAGCATTCGGCAGAACACCGGGGAGCTGTTTTTT	CASIRQNTGELFF	-	TRBJ2-2	few	TRBV28
TGTGCCAGCAGCGTAACCTTTGTAGGGGCCCAGTACTTC	CASSVTFVGAQYF	-	TRBJ2-5	few	TRBV9
TGTGCCAGCAGTCCTCAACCGGGACAGGGGCCCGGGGAGCTGTTTTTT	CASSPQPGQGPGELFF	TRBD1	TRBJ2-2	many	TRBV12-3/TRBV12-4
TGTGCGTTAGCGGGACCACCCCAATACAATGAGCAGTTCTTC	CALAGPPQYNEQFF	TRBD2	TRBJ2-1	-	TRBV3-1
TGTGCCAGCAGCTTAGATGCGTCAGTTCGGGAGCAGTACTTC	CASSLDASVREQYF	-	TRBJ2-7	few	TRBV11-3
TGTGCCAGCAGCCCGGGACCGGGGGAGCTGTTTTTT	CASSPGPGELFF	-	TRBJ2-2	many	TRBV3-1
TGTGCCATCAGTAGCGGGGCCTACGAGCAGTACTTC	CAISSGAYEQYF	TRBD2	TRBJ2-7	many	TRBV10-3
TGCGCCAGCAGCCAAGAAGACACGCGGGGCTTCTACGGGACAGGGAACACCGGGGAGCTGTTTTTT	CASSQEDTRGFYGTGNTGELFF	TRBD1	TRBJ2-2	-	TRBV4-1
TGTGCCGCGGGGGGAGTTTCCTACAATGAGCAGTTCTTC	CAAGGVSYNEQFF	TRBD2	TRBJ2-1	many	TRBV3-1
TGTGCCAGCAGCCCCCATATAGACAGCACTGAAGCTTTCTTT	CASSPHIDSTEAFF	-	TRBJ1-1	-	TRBV4-1
TGTGCCAGCAGCTCCCCCCGGACAGCAAATGGCTACACCTTC	CASSSPRTANGYTF	-	TRBJ1-2	few	TRBV11-2
TGTGCCAGCGTTCGGATGAGCTCCTACGAGCAGTACTTC	CASVRMSSYEQYF	-	TRBJ2-7	many	TRBV2
TGTGCCAGCAGTGAGTCGTGGGGACCCCTCCACTTT	CASSESWGPLHF	-	TRBJ1-6	-	TRBV25-1
TGCGCCAGCAGCTTGGAGGACCCCGCAGAGACCGGGGAGCTGTTTTTT	CASSLEDPAETGELFF	-	TRBJ2-2	-	TRBV5-1
TGCAGCGTCGCGACAGGGGAGTCCTACGAGCAGTACTTC	CSVATGESYEQYF	TRBD1	TRBJ2-7	many	TRBV29-1
TGTGCCAGCAGTTCTATGGCGGGAGGGTACAATGAGCAGTTCTTC	CASSSMAGGYNEQFF	TRBD2	TRBJ2-1	few	TRBV28
TGTGCCAGCAGCTTACCCCAGGGCCGCTACGAGCAGTACTTC	CASSLPQGRYEQYF	-	TRBJ2-7	many	TRBV7-9
TGCGCCAGCAGCTTGGACTCTCTAGCGGGCCTCTCCTACGAGCAGTACTTC	CASSLDSLAGLSYEQYF	TRBD2	TRBJ2-7	few	TRBV5-1
TGTGCCAGCAGTTTTACACAGGCCAAGGGTGGCTACACCTTC	CASSFTQAKGGYTF	-	TRBJ1-2	many	TRBV12-3/TRBV12-4
TGTGCCAGCAGTAAAACGGGATCCAGCGCGTACGAGCAGTACTTC	CASSKTGSSAYEQYF	-	TRBJ2-7	many	TRBV28
TGTGCCAGCAGTGAGATGCGTGGGGGAAGTCAGCCCCAGCATTTT	CASSEMRGGSQPQHF	-	TRBJ1-5	many	TRBV2
TGTGCCAGCTCACCGGGGAGCGGGAGCCCCGTGTACGAGCAGTACTTC	CASSPGSGSPVYEQYF	TRBD2	TRBJ2-7	-	TRBV18
TGCGCCAGCAGCCTACTCCCGGGCAGCTCTGGAAACACCATATATTTT	CASSLLPGSSGNTIYF	-	TRBJ1-3	few	TRBV5-1
TGCAGTGCTAGGGCGGACAGTTATCAGCCCCAGCATTTT	CSARADSYQPQHF	-	TRBJ1-5	many	TRBV20-1